This TCR beta chain was found in a study of T cells after yellow fever vaccination. Study-wide findings and caveats: Contaminating bulk clonotypes could be abundant in FACS-sorted repertoires. Some clonotypes were seen in both the CD4 and the CD8 compartments. These made up a small share and likely arose from convergent recombination. Secondary responses were weaker yet peaked faster, day 5 versus 15.

J was trimmed by 7 bases and V by 6 bases; bases with no gene match: 8. Germline lookup yields CDR1 DFQATT and CDR2 SNEGSKA (reference sequence). This CDR3 contains 13 residues. On this clonotype: What it recognizes is unknown.

Making TCR cDNA involved 5'RACE template switching, which added UMIs and a universal primer site. TCRdb reprocessed the 5' RACE reads via MiXCR and lists one record per CDR3 protein. The sample includes some 200,000 distinct CDR3 sequences, 3% to 3.5% of them seen just once. This clonotype originated in a man aged 18 to 29 who received the YFV17D yellow fever vaccine. This specimen was CD4+ T cells sorted from PBMCs, taken 10 days after the yellow fever booster vaccination. J is TRBJ2-3 and V is TRBV20-1; TRBD2 matches 9 bases. CDR3 nucleotides: TGCAGTGCAACCGGGACTAGCCTTTATACGCAGTATTTT. This gives the protein CSATGTSLYTQYF.